Following are 8 T cell receptor beta chains from one sample sequenced in a study of cytomegalovirus exposure and HLA in healthy donors. The PCR had 60 Vbeta and 13 Jbeta primers. Only in-frame clones appear in the TCRdb table, and some are missing; sequencing was by immunoSEQ multiplex PCR. The sample gives around 150,000 clones, over 60% of which show up once; 2.5% to 3% is in the top ten. Specimen: PBMCs. The source of these receptors is a woman aged 30 to 39 in good health and CMV-seronegative.

The chain combines TRBV5-6 with TRBJ1-1, with D perhaps matching TRBD1 (5 bases). The CDR3 spans 14 residues. Germline CDR1 reads SGHDT; CDR2 reads YYEEEE. Trimming removed 6 bases at V and 4 bases at J, with 16 bases between. The CDR3 DNA reads TGTGCCAGCACCGAAGCAGGGTGGAGCACTGAAGCTTTCTTT. This encodes CASTEAGWSTEAFF.

The rearrangement links TRBV9 to TRBJ2-7; possibly TRBD2 for D (6 bases). V lost 3 bases, J lost 7 bases, and 17 bases lay in between. Germline values: CDR1 SGDLS, CDR2 YYNGEE. The CDR3 spans 14 residues. CDR3 in DNA: TGTGCCAGCAGCGAGGGGAGGCCCACGGGAGAGCAGTACTTC. Amino acid sequence: CASSEGRPTGEQYF.

This clone was detected a few times. V is TRBV5-4 and J is TRBJ1-2; 9 bases are a match to TRBD1. CDR1 and CDR2 (germline): SGHNT, YYREEE (reference sequence). The CDR3 consists of 15 residues. V shed 0 bases and J 5 bases; nucleotides not matched to a gene: 5. CDR3 coding DNA: TGTGCCAGCAGCTTGGGGGACAGGGATGGGTATGGCTACACCTTC. Its protein is CASSLGDRDGYGYTF.

V and J are TRBV5-4 and TRBJ1-6; TRBD1 is a possible D gene (6 bases). The CDR3 covers 14 residues. Germline loops: CDR1 SGHNT, CDR2 YYREEE (reference sequence). V lost 0 bases, J lost 7 bases, and 8 bases lay in between. CDR3 DNA: TGTGCCAGCAGCTTGGGGACAGAAAATTCACCCCTCCACTTT. This gives the protein CASSLGTENSPLHF. Supplemented by reference TRBV5-4 and TRBJ1-6, the full variable domain reads ETGVTQSPTHLIKTRGQQVTLRCSSQSGHNTVSWYQQALGQGPQFIFQYYREEENGRGNFPPRFSGLQFPNYSSELNVNALELDDSALYLCASSLGTENSPLHFGNGTRLTVT.

This clone was counted only a few times. The rearrangement uses TRBV4-3 and TRBJ2-3; D perhaps matches TRBD1 (6 bases). V lost 2 bases, J lost 1 base, and 13 bases lay in between. Germline V gives CDR1 LGHNA, CDR2 YSLEER. This CDR3 contains 16 residues. The chain's CDR3 is CASSQLTGSRTDTQYF. CDR3 DNA sequence: TGCGCCAGCAGCCAACTTACAGGGTCTCGCACAGATACGCAGTATTTT.

The V gene is TRBV5-1, the J gene TRBJ1-6; the match to TRBD1 covers 8 bases. The junction had 3 bases not matched to a gene; V was cut back by 4 bases and J by 6 bases. The CDR3 covers 14 residues. Germline values: CDR1 SGHRS, CDR2 YFSETQ. CDR3 DNA: TGCGCCAGCAGCGGGGGACAGGCTAATTCACCCCTCCACTTT. Its translation: CASSGGQANSPLHF.

J is TRBJ2-2 and V is TRBV7-2, with D possibly TRBD1 on 6 matching bases. Trimming shortened V by 0 bases and J by 4 bases, and 9 bases separated the two germline ends. The CDR3 spans 15 residues. Germline CDR1 reads SGHTA; CDR2 reads FQGNSA. The CDR3 here is CASSLALGGTGELFF. CDR3 DNA: TGTGCCAGCAGCTTAGCCCTAGGGGGCACCGGGGAGCTGTTTTTT. Looking up the rest from reference TRBV7-2 and TRBJ2-2 gives the full variable domain: GAGVSQSPSNKVTEKGKDVELRCDPISGHTALYWYRQSLGQGLEFLIYFQGNSAPDKSGLPSDRFSAERTGGSVSTLTIQRTQQEDSAVYLCASSLALGGTGELFFGEGSRLTVL.

The chain has TRBV11-1 and TRBJ2-1; 11 nucleotides align to TRBD2. J lost 8 bases, V lost 5 bases, and 11 bases had no gene match. This CDR3 has 16 amino acids. The germline CDR1 and CDR2 sequences are SGHAT and FQDESV (reference sequence). The CDR3 loop is CASSRLLAGAYDEQFF. CDR3 DNA sequence: TGTGCCAGCAGCCGACTACTAGCGGGAGCTTACGATGAGCAGTTCTTC.